The entry below gives a single TCR beta chain sequence along with its context. The target antigen is unknown. These data originate in a study of shared clonotypes between healthy human individuals. Study-wide context: Each donor had three CD4 naive, three CD4 memory, two CD8 naive and one CD8 memory plate.

Whole-study findings and limits: Among non-shared clonotypes, generation probabilities were lower than among those shared by all four donors.

Clones were read by immunoSEQ multiplex PCR, and TCRdb kept only the in-frame ones, dropping some. The table records approximately 2.5 million clones, approximately 94% of them present only once. Germline V gene sequence: CDR1 SGDLS, CDR2 YYNGEE. The germline V and J ends were trimmed by 4 bases and 0 bases, with 15 bases remaining between them. This CDR3 is built from 16 residues. The receptor was isolated from a man aged 18 to 30 in good health. Some clones in this sample may be carry-over from other donors' samples. The material sequenced was naive CD4+ T cells from PBMCs. Stated subset: CD45RA+ positively selected. J is TRBJ2-3 and V is TRBV9; the D gene is possibly TRBD1 (5 bases). CDR3 coding DNA: TGTGCCAGCAGCCCGAAGACAGCAACTAGCACAGATACGCAGTATTTT. Encoded protein: CASSPKTATSTDTQYF.